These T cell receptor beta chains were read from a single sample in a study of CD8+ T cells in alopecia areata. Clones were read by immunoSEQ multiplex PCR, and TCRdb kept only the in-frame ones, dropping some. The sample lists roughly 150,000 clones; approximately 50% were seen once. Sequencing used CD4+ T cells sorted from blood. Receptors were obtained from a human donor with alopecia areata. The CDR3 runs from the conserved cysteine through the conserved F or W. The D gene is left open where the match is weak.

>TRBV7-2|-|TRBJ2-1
CASSFEWASYNEQFF
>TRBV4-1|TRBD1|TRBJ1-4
CASSQAAFGTGEAKLFF
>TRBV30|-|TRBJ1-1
CAWSVRQNTEAFF
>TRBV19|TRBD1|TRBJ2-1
CASSRGQGTYNEQFF
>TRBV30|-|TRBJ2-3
CAPRRGRTDTQYF
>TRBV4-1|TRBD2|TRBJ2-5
CASSQASGLAGAEPVETQYF
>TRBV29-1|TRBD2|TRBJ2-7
CSSLTPGLAGGLSYEQYF
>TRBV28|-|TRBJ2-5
CASSSSLETQYF
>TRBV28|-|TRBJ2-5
CASSLWQPGRGETQYF
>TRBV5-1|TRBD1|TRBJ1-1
CASSLEQGRAFF
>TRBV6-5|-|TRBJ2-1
CASSYSGAVYNEQFF